The clone carrying this T cell receptor (beta chain) has only a few counts. Its antigen is not known. The CDR3 extends over 13 amino acids. Deletions cut 8 bases from V and 6 bases from J, with 14 bases between. In germline, CDR1 is MNHEY, CDR2 SVGEGT. Constant-segment primers and 5'RACE yielded cDNA libraries for TCR alpha and TCR beta, each carrying sample barcodes and UMIs. One entry per CDR3 protein, called by TCRdb with MiXCR from the 5' RACE reads. The sample has 100,000 or so distinct CDR3 sequences; 11% are singletons. This entry belongs to a study of T-cell memory formation after mild COVID-19. Findings and caveats of the study: While clones contracting from day 15 to 85 were balanced between CD4 and CD8, later expanders leaned CD4+.

This TCR derives from a man aged 18 to 30 who had mild COVID-19 (a few samples of this study predate the infection). Cell type and time point are not known. The chain links TRBV6-2 or TRBV6-3 to TRBJ2-1; possible D gene TRBD1, 5 bases. Sequences were obtained from PBMCs or a T cell subset sorted from them (not recorded which). The CDR3 region is CASRSSQGNEQFF. The CDR3 bases are TGTGCCAGCCGATCGTCCCAGGGCAATGAGCAGTTCTTC.